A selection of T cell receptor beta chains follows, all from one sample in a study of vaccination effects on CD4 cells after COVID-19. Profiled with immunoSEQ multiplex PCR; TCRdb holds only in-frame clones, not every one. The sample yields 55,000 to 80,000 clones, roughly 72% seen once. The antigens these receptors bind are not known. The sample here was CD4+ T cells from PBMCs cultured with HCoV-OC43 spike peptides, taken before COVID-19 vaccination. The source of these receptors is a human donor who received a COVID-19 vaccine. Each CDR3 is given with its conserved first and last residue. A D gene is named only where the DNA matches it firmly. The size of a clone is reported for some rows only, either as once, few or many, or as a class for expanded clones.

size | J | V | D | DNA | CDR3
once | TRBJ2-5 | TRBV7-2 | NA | TGTGCCAGCAGCTTAGTTGTAGGGCAGGGAAAGACCCAGTACTTC | CASSLVVGQGKTQYF
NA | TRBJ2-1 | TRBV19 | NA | TGTGCCAGTCGAGAGGGGGCGGGGTCCTACAATGAGCAGTTCTTC | CASREGAGSYNEQFF
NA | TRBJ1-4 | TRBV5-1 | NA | TGCGCCAGCAGCTTCGGGGCGGAGAATGAAAAACTGTTTTTT | CASSFGAENEKLFF
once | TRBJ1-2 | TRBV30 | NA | TGTGCCTGGAGAGCACCCGGGACCCATGGCTACACCTTC | CAWRAPGTHGYTF
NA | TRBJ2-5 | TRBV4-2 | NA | TGTGCCAGCAGCCAGGGGGGAGGTAGCGCGCCCGTGGAGACCCAGTACTTC | CASSQGGGSAPVETQYF
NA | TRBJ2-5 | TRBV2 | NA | TGTGCCAGCAGTCGATATATACAAAACTGGGAGACCCAGTACTTC | CASSRYIQNWETQYF
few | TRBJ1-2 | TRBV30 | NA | TGTGCCTGGACCCTAGGCAGGGAATATGGCTACACCTTC | CAWTLGREYGYTF
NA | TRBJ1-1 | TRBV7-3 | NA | TGTGCCAGCAGCTTATCAGTGAACACTGAAGCTTTCTTT | CASSLSVNTEAFF
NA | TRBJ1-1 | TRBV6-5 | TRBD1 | TGTGCCAGCAGTTTCGACAGGGCCTCTGAAGCTTTCTTT | CASSFDRASEAFF
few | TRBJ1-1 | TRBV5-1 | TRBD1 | TGCGCCAGCACCCGGACAGGGTTGAACACTGAAGCTTTCTTT | CASTRTGLNTEAFF